A single sample is the source of the 24 T cell receptor beta chains below, sequenced in a study of blood T cell repertoires in COVID-19. Libraries were prepared by immunoSEQ multiplex PCR; TCRdb keeps only in-frame clonotypes and omits some of them. Altogether around 63,000 clones are present, approximately 80% being singletons, with the ten largest covering 25% to 30%. The sequenced material came from peripheral blood. The receptors derive from an elderly woman with active or convalescent COVID-19.

This clone was found a few times. The chain couples TRBV6-2 or TRBV6-3 to TRBJ2-7; 7 bases fit TRBD2. V lost 0 bases and J lost 1; bases outside the gene matches: 12. Germline V lookup: CDR1 MNHEY, CDR2 SVGEGT. This CDR3 has 18 residues. This CDR3 reads CASSYSLTWAGVSYEQYF. Written as DNA, the CDR3 is TGTGCCAGCAGTTACTCACTTACATGGGCGGGGGTTTCCTACGAGCAGTACTTC.

V gene TRBV19 combines with J gene TRBJ2-1, with 16 bases fitting TRBD2. Germline trimming cut 7 bases from V and 6 bases from J; bases unmatched to any gene: 6. This CDR3 spans 16 amino acids. CDR1 and CDR2 (germline): LNHDA, SQIVND (reference sequence). CDR3 loop: CASTKGLAGGFNEQFF. The CDR3, as DNA: TGTGCCAGTACCAAGGGACTAGCGGGGGGGTTCAATGAGCAGTTCTTC.

This clone has only a few counts. The rearrangement links TRBV5-4 to TRBJ2-3, with 7 bases aligning to TRBD2. The CDR3 spans 15 residues. V was pared by 1 base and J by 1 base, with 3 bases of the junction left unmatched. The germline V gene has CDR1 SGHNT and CDR2 YYREEE (reference sequence). The CDR3 region is CASSLTSGGTDTQYF. The CDR3 DNA reads TGTGCCAGCAGCTTGACGAGCGGGGGCACAGATACGCAGTATTTT.

The chain is built from TRBV15 and TRBJ1-2; D possibly corresponds to TRBD1 (5 bases). Per the germline V gene, CDR1 is LNHNV and CDR2 is YYDKDF (reference sequence). Trimming pared 1 base from V and 6 bases from J, leaving 18 bases between. The CDR3 spans 16 residues. CDR3 in DNA: TGTGCCACCAGCAGAGTATTGGGGCAGGTTAGGCATGGCTACACCTTC. Translation gives CATSRVLGQVRHGYTF. The complete variable domain, with remaining parts taken from reference TRBV15 and TRBJ1-2, reads DAMVIQNPRYQVTQFGKPVTLSCSQTLNHNVMYWYQQKSSQAPKLLFHYYDKDFNNEADTPDNFQSRRPNTSFCFLDIRSPGLGDTAMYLCATSRVLGQVRHGYTFGSGTRLTVV.

This clone was seen a few times. The chain couples TRBV2 to TRBJ1-1, with D perhaps matching TRBD1 (6 bases). Trimming removed 2 bases from V and 4 bases from J, with 17 bases in between. The CDR3 runs to 16 residues. Germline V gene data show CDR1 as SNHLY and CDR2 as FYNNEI. CDR3 DNA sequence: TGTGCCAGCAGTGAACAGGGGCGCGGGTCAAGCACTGAAGCTTTCTTT. As protein: CASSEQGRGSSTEAFF.

The chain recombines TRBV5-1 with TRBJ1-5, with D tentatively TRBD1 (6 bases). The CDR3 has 13 residues. V was clipped by 4 bases and J by 4 bases, with 9 bases between them. Germline assignment: CDR1 SGHRS and CDR2 YFSETQ. The CDR3 spells CASSPQGNQPQHF. The CDR3 DNA is TGCGCCAGCAGCCCACAGGGAAATCAGCCCCAGCATTTT.

The chain recombines TRBV28 with TRBJ1-1; 8 bases are shared with TRBD1. CDR1 is MDHEN and CDR2 is SYDVKM in the germline V gene. The junction had 5 bases not matched to a gene; V was cut back by 7 bases and J by 1 base. This CDR3 is 14 amino acids long. The CDR3 loop is CASTSGTGNTEAFF. CDR3 sequence (DNA): TGTGCCAGCACATCAGGGACAGGGAACACTGAAGCTTTCTTT.

This clone appeared a few times. The genes are TRBV7-6 and TRBJ2-2; D uncertain. CDR1 and CDR2 from the germline V gene are SGHVS and FNYEAQ. Trimming stripped 2 bases from V and 1 base from J, with 5 bases between. The CDR3 runs 14 residues. CDR3 loop: CASSLNGNTGELFF. DNA of the CDR3: TGTGCCAGCAGCTTAAACGGGAACACCGGGGAGCTGTTTTTT.

Here the CDR3 DNA reads TGTGCCAGTAGTGTTGACAATTCGAACACCGGGGAGCTGTTTTTT. Protein: CASSVDNSNTGELFF. The V gene is TRBV19, the J gene TRBJ2-2; D gene ambiguous. Trimming pared 5 bases from V and 0 bases from J, leaving 10 bases between. The V gene's germline CDR1 is LNHDA and CDR2 SQIVND (reference sequence). The CDR3 runs 15 residues.

This clone was detected only once. The CDR3 DNA reads as TGTGCCAGCAGCTTGGGGAGCTCCTACGAGCAGTACTTC. Amino acid sequence: CASSLGSSYEQYF. V gene TRBV5-6 combines with J gene TRBJ2-7; D not certain. Germline assignment: CDR1 SGHDT and CDR2 YYEEEE. The V end lost 0 bases, the J end lost 0 bases, and 4 bases lay between the germline ends. CDR3 length equals 13 residues.

The gene calls are TRBV25-1 and TRBJ1-3; the D gene is possibly TRBD1 (6 bases). The length of the CDR3 is 15 residues. CDR1 and CDR2 (germline): MGHDK, SYGVNS. Trimming removed 2 bases at V and 1 base at J, with 9 bases between. CDR3 loop: CASSEATGSGNTIYF. DNA of the CDR3: TGTGCCAGCAGTGAAGCGACAGGTTCTGGAAACACCATATATTTT.

The chain carries TRBV11-2 and TRBJ2-1, with 8 bases lining up with TRBD1. Per germline, CDR1 SGHAT and CDR2 FQNNGV. V was clipped by 5 bases and J by 3 bases; unmatched bases: 12. The CDR3 consists of 17 residues. The CDR3 here is CASSGPQGARDYNEQFF. The CDR3 DNA follows: TGTGCCAGCAGCGGTCCTCAGGGGGCGCGGGACTACAATGAGCAGTTCTTC.

The chain is built from TRBV5-5 and TRBJ2-5; D perhaps matches TRBD2 (7 bases). This CDR3 is built from 18 residues. CDR1 and CDR2 from the germline V gene are SGHKS and YYEKEE (reference sequence). DNA for the CDR3: TGTGCATGCTTGGGTACTTGGGGGGGCCCCCGCCACGGAGAGACCCAGTACTTC. Amino acid sequence: CACLGTWGGPRHGETQYF.

The CDR3 spells CASSPLSLQGAFF. In nucleotides, the CDR3 is TGTGCCAGCTCACCTCTGAGCCTTCAGGGGGCTTTCTTT. The chain uses TRBV18 and TRBJ1-1; maybe TRBD1 (6 bases). Trimming cost V 3 bases and J 11 bases, with 16 bases left between them. The CDR3 is 13 amino acids. Germline loops: CDR1 KGHSH, CDR2 LQKENI.

The chain couples TRBV7-9 to TRBJ1-1; tentatively, D is TRBD1 (5 bases). This CDR3 is built from 13 residues. The V gene's germline CDR1 is SEHNR and CDR2 FQNEAQ (reference sequence). V was cut by 0 bases and J by 8 bases, with 10 bases left in between. The CDR3 spells CASSLAQGGEAFF. The DNA of the CDR3 is TGTGCCAGCAGCTTAGCCCAGGGAGGCGAAGCTTTCTTT.

This clone was picked up a small number of times. The chain joins TRBV19 to TRBJ2-7; possibly TRBD1 for D (6 bases). The CDR3 has 14 residues. In germline, CDR1 is LNHDA, CDR2 SQIVND (reference sequence). V was pared by 3 bases and J by 7 bases, with 16 bases between. The CDR3 region is CASSISPGQWEQYF. Written as DNA, the CDR3 is TGTGCCAGTAGTATTTCCCCGGGACAATGGGAGCAGTACTTC.

The chain recombines TRBV5-1 with TRBJ2-3; 9 bases agree with TRBD2. The germline V gene has CDR1 SGHRS and CDR2 YFSETQ. V was clipped by 0 bases and J by 1 base; unmatched bases: 3. The CDR3 length is 16 residues. The CDR3 region is CASSLGPSGGTDTQYF. CDR3 nucleotides: TGCGCCAGCAGCTTGGGTCCTAGCGGGGGCACAGATACGCAGTATTTT.

The V gene is TRBV19, the J gene TRBJ2-7; weak D call: TRBD1 (6 bases). The CDR3 spans 13 residues. The V end was cut by 3 bases, the J end by 5 bases, with 11 bases between. The germline CDR1 and CDR2 sequences are LNHDA and SQIVND (reference sequence). CDR3 sequence: CASSISTGNEQYF. The CDR3 nucleotides are TGTGCCAGTAGTATCTCAACAGGGAACGAGCAGTACTTC.

This clone was counted once. The DNA of the CDR3 is TGTGCCAGTAGTGACCGGGACATCCTCAATCAGCCCCAGCATTTT. Translating it yields CASSDRDILNQPQHF. The rearrangement joins TRBV19 to TRBJ1-5, with a possible D match to TRBD1 (6 bases). V lost 5 bases and J lost 3, with 14 bases in between. This CDR3 comprises 15 residues. Germline V gene sequence: CDR1 LNHDA, CDR2 SQIVND (reference sequence).

V gene TRBV24-1 combines with J gene TRBJ2-7; the D gene is possibly TRBD1 (7 bases). The CDR3 spans 13 residues. V lost 9 bases to trimming and J lost 0 bases, with 11 bases between them. Germline loops: CDR1 KGHDR, CDR2 SFDVKD. Here the CDR3 reads CATAGQNSYEQYF. DNA for the CDR3: TGTGCCACCGCGGGACAGAACTCCTACGAGCAGTACTTC.

The gene calls are TRBV29-1 and TRBJ2-5; 7 bases are shared with TRBD2. Germline CDR1 SQVTM, CDR2 ANQGSEA. Trimming took 3 bases from V and 5 from J; bases not matched to a gene: 9. This CDR3 has 14 residues. The CDR3 sequence is CSVEARLAGETQYF. DNA for the CDR3: TGCAGCGTTGAGGCGAGACTAGCTGGGGAGACCCAGTACTTC.

The V and J genes are TRBV21-1 and TRBJ1-2; TRBD1 was called by the table and not checked on the DNA. TRBV21-1 is described as a pseudogene. This CDR3 has 16 residues. CDR3 region: CASSKALRECGYGYTF. CDR3 coding DNA: TGTGCCAGCAGCAAAGCGCTCAGGGAATGCGGCTATGGCTACACCTTC.

The chain has TRBV5-1 and TRBJ1-2; 9 bases agree with TRBD1. Trimming at V came to 0 bases and at J to 7 bases, leaving 4 bases not matched to a gene. Germline V gives CDR1 SGHRS, CDR2 YFSETQ. The CDR3 extends over 14 amino acids. The CDR3 coding sequence is TGCGCCAGCAGCTTGGGGACAGGGGAAGGTGGCTACACCTTC. It codes for CASSLGTGEGGYTF.

This chain joins TRBV6-6 and TRBJ2-7; D unclear. Germline V gene sequence: CDR1 MNHNY, CDR2 SVGAGI (reference sequence). Trimming left V 7 bases short and J 7 bases short, with 14 bases between. The length of the CDR3 is 12 residues. This chain's CDR3 is CASTTSGVEQYF. The CDR3 nucleotides read TGTGCCAGCACCACGTCCGGAGTTGAGCAGTACTTC.